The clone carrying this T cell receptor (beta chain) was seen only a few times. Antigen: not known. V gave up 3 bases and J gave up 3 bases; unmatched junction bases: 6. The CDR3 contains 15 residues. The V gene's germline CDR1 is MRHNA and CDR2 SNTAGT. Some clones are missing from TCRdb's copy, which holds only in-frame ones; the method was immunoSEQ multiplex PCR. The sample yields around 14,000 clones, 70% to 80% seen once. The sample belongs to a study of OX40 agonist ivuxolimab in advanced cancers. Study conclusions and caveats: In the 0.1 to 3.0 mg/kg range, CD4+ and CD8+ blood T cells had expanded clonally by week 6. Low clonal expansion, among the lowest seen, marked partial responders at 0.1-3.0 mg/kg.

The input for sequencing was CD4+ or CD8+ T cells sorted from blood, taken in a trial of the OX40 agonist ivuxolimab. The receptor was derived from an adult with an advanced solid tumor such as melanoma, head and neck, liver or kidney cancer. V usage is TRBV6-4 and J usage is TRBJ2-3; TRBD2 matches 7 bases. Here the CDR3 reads CASSESGGGTDTQYF. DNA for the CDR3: TGTGCCAGCAGTGAATCGGGAGGAGGGACAGATACGCAGTATTTT.